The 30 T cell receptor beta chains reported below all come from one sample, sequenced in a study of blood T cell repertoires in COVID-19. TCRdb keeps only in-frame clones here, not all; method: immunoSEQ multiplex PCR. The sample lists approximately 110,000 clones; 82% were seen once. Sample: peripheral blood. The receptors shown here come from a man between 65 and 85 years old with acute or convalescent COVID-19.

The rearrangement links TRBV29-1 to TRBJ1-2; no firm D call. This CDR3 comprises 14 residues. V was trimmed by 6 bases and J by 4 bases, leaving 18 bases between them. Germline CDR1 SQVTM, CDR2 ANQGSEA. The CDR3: CSVSNGGLFYGYTF. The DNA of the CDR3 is TGCAGCGTCTCCAACGGTGGACTCTTCTATGGCTACACCTTC.

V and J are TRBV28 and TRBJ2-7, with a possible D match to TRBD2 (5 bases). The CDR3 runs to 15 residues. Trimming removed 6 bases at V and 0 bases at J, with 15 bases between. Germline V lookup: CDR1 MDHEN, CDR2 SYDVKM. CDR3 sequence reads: CASSSQGRSSYEQYF. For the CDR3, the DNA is TGTGCCAGCAGCTCCCAAGGGAGAAGCTCCTACGAGCAGTACTTC.

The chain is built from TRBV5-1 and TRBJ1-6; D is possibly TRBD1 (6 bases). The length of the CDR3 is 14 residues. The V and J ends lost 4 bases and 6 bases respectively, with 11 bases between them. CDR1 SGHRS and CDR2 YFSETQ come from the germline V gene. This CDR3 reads CASSAEGVNSPLHF. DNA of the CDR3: TGCGCCAGCAGCGCTGAGGGGGTTAATTCACCCCTCCACTTT. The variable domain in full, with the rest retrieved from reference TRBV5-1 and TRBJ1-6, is KAGVTQTPRYLIKTRGQQVTLSCSPISGHRSVSWYQQTPGQGLQFLFEYFSETQRNKGNFPGRFSGRQFSNSRSEMNVSTLELGDSALYLCASSAEGVNSPLHFGNGTRLTVT.

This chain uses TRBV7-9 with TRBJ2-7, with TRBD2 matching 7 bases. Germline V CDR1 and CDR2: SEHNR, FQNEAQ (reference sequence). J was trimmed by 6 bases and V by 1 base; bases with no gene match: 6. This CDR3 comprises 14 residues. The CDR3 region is CASSLVGLVPEQYF. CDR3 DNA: TGTGCCAGCAGCTTAGTTGGACTAGTCCCCGAGCAGTACTTC.

The CDR3 here is CASSLDPTTGPNQPQHF. CDR3 DNA sequence: TGTGCCAGCAGTTTAGACCCGACGACAGGGCCCAATCAGCCCCAGCATTTT. The rearrangement joins TRBV28 to TRBJ1-5; 7 bases fit TRBD1. V lost 2 bases, J lost 3 bases, and 10 bases stayed unmatched. CDR1 and CDR2 (germline): MDHEN, SYDVKM. There are 17 residues in the CDR3.

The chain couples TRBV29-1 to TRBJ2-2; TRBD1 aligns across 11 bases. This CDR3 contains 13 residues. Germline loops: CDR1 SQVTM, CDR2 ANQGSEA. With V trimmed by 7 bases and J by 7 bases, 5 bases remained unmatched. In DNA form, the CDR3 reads TGCAGCGCCGGGACAGGGGGTATCGGGGAGCTGTTTTTT. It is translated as CSAGTGGIGELFF.

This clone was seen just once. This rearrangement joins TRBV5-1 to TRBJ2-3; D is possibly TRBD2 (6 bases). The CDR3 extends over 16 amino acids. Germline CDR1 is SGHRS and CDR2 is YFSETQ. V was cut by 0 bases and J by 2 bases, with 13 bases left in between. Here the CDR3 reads CASSLAGGINTDTQYF. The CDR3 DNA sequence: TGCGCCAGCAGCTTGGCCGGAGGGATTAACACAGATACGCAGTATTTT. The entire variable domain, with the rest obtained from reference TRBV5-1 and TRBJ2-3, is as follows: KAGVTQTPRYLIKTRGQQVTLSCSPISGHRSVSWYQQTPGQGLQFLFEYFSETQRNKGNFPGRFSGRQFSNSRSEMNVSTLELGDSALYLCASSLAGGINTDTQYFGPGTRLTVL.

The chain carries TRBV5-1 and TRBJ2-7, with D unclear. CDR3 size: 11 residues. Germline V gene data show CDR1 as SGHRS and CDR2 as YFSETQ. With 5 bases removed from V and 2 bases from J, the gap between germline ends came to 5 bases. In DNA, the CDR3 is TGCGCCAGCAGGCAGGCCTACGAGCAGTACTTC. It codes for CASRQAYEQYF.

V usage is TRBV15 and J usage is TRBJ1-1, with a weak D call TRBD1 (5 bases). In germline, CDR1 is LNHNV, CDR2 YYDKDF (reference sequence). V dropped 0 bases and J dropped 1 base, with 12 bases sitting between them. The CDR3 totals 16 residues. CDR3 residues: CATSRDSRQSNTEAFF. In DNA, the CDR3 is TGTGCCACCAGCAGAGATTCGCGACAGTCGAACACTGAAGCTTTCTTT.

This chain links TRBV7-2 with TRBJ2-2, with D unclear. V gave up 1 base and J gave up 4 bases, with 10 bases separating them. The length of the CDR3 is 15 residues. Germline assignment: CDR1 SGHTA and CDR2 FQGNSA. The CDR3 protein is CASSLGLVGTGELFF. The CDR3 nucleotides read TGTGCCAGCAGCTTAGGCCTAGTTGGCACCGGGGAGCTGTTTTTT.

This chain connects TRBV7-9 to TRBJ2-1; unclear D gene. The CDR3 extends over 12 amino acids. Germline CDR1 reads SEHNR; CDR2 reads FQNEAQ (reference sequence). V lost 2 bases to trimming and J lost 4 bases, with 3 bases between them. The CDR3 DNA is TGTGCCAGCAGCTTAACTTACAATGAGCAGTTCTTC. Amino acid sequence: CASSLTYNEQFF.

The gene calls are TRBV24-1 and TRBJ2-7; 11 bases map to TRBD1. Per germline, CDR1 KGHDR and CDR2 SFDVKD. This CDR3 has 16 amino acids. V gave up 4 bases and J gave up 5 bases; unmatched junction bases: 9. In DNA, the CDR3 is TGTGCCACCAGTGACCCGGGACAGGGGGGTGTAAACGAGCAGTACTTC. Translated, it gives CATSDPGQGGVNEQYF.

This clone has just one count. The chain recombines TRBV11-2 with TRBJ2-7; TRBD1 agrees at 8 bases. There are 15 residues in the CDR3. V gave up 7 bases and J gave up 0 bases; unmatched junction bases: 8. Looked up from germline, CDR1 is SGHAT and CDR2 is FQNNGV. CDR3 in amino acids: CASTLRTGNSYEQYF. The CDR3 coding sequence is TGTGCCAGCACCCTACGGACAGGGAACTCCTACGAGCAGTACTTC.

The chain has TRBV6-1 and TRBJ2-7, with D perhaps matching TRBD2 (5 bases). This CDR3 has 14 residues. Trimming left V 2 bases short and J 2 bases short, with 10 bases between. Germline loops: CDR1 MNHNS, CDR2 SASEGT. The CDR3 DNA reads TGTGCCAGCAGTGAAAGGTGGAGGACCTACGAGCAGTACTTC. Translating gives CASSERWRTYEQYF.

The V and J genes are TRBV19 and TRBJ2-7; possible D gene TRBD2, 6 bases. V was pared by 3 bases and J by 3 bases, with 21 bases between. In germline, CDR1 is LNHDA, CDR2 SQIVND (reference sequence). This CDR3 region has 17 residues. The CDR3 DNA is TGTGCCAGTAGTATTTTCAGGGTCAGGGACTCGGACTACGAGCAGTACTTC. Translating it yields CASSIFRVRDSDYEQYF.

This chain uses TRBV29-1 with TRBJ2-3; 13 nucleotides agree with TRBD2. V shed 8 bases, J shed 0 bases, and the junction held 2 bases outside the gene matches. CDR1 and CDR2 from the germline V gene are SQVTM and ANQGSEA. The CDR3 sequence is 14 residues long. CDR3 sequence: CSILAGGSTDTQYF. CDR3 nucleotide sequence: TGCAGCATACTAGCGGGGGGGAGCACAGATACGCAGTATTTT.

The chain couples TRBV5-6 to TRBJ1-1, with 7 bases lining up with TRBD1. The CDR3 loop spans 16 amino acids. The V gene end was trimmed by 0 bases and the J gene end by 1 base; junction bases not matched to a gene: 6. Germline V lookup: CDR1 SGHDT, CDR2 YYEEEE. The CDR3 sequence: CASSLEQGTTNTEAFF. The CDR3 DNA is TGTGCCAGCAGCTTGGAACAGGGGACCACGAACACTGAAGCTTTCTTT.

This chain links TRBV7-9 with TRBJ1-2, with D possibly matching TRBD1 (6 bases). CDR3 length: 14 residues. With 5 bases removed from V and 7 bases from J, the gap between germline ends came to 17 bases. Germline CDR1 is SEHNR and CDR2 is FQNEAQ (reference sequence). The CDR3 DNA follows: TGTGCCAGCAGCACGACTCCCTACAGGGCTGGCTACACCTTC. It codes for CASSTTPYRAGYTF.

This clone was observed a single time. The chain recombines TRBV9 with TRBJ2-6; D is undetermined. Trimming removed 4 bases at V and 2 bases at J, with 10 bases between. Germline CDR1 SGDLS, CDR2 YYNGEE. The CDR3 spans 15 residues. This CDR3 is CASSPPQAGANVLTF. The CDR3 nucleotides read TGTGCCAGCAGCCCCCCCCAGGCTGGGGCCAACGTCCTGACTTTC.

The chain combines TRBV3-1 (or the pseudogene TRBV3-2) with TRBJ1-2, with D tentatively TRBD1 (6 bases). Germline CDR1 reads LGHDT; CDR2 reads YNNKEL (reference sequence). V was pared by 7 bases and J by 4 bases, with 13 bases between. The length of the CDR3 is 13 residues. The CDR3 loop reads CASIGGAPYGYTF. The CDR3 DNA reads TGTGCCAGCATCGGGGGGGCTCCCTATGGCTACACCTTC.

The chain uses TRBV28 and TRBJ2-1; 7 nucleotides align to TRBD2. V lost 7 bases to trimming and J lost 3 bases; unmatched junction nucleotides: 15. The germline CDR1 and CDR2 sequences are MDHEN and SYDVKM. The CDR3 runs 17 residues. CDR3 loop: CASTSSGGIDSYNEQFF. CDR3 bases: TGTGCCAGCACCTCCTCCGGGGGGATAGACAGCTACAATGAGCAGTTCTTC. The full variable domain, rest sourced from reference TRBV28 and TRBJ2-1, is DVKVTQSSRYLVKRTGEKVFLECVQDMDHENMFWYRQDPGLGLRLIYFSYDVKMKEKGDIPEGYSVSREKKERFSLILESASTNQTSMYLCASTSSGGIDSYNEQFFGPGTRLTVL.

Here the CDR3 DNA reads TGCGCCAGCAGCTTTACGGACAGGGCCTGGGAGCAGTACTTC. Residues: CASSFTDRAWEQYF. The V and J genes are TRBV5-1 and TRBJ2-7; 8 bases are shared with TRBD1. CDR1 and CDR2 (germline): SGHRS, YFSETQ. CDR3 size: 14 residues. V gave up 2 bases and J gave up 7 bases; unmatched junction bases: 8.

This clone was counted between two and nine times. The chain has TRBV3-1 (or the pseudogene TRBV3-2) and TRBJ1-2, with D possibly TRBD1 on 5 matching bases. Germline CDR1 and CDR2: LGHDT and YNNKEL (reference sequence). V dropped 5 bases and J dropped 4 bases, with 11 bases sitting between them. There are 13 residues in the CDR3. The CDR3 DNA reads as TGTGCCAGCAGCGACGGAGACAGCTATGGCTACACCTTC. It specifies CASSDGDSYGYTF.

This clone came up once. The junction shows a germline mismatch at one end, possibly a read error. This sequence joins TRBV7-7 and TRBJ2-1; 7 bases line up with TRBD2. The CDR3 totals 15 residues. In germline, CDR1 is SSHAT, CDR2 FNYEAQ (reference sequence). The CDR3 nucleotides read TGTGCTAGCAGCCGGGGCCCCGGGACTATCCATGAGCAGTTCTTC. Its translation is CASSRGPGTIHEQFF.

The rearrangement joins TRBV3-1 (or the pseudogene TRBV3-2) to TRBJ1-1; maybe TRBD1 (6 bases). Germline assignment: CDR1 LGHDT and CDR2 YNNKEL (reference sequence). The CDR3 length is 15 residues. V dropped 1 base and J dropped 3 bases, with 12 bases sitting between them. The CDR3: CASSQGGGGHTEAFF. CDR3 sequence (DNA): TGTGCCAGCAGCCAAGGGGGCGGGGGCCACACTGAAGCTTTCTTT.

CDR3: CASGLAGVGDEQFF. CDR3 sequence (DNA): TGTGCCAGCGGACTAGCGGGAGTCGGCGATGAGCAGTTCTTC. V gene TRBV3-1 (or the pseudogene TRBV3-2) combines with J gene TRBJ2-1, with 13 bases fitting TRBD2. Losses at the gene ends were 8 bases for V and 8 bases for J; bases not matched to a gene: 6. Looked up from germline, CDR1 is LGHDT and CDR2 is YNNKEL (reference sequence). The CDR3 length is 14 residues.

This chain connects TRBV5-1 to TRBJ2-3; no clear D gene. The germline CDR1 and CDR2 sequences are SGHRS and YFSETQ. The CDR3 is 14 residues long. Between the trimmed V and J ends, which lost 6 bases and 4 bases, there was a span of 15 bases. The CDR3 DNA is TGCGCCAGCAACGAACTTACGGTCCCAGATACGCAGTATTTT. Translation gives CASNELTVPDTQYF.

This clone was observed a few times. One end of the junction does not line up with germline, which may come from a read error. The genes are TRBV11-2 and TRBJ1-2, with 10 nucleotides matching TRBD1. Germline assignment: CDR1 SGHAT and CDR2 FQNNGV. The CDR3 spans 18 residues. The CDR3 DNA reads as TGTGCCAGCACCTTAGGGACAGGGGAGGTGAGATCTAACTATGGCTACACCTTC. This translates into CASTLGTGEVRSNYGYTF.

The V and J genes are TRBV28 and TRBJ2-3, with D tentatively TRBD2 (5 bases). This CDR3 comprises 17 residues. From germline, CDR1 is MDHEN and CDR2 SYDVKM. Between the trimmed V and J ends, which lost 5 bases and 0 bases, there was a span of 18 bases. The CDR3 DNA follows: TGTGCCAGCAGTCCTGCCGGGGTGGGCGGTAGCACAGATACGCAGTATTTT. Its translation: CASSPAGVGGSTDTQYF.

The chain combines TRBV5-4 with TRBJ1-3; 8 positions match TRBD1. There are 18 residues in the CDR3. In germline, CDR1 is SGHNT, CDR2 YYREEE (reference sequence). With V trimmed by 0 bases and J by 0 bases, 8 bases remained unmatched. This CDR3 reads CASSLGTGRGASGNTIYF. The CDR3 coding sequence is TGTGCCAGCAGCTTGGGGACAGGGAGAGGGGCCTCTGGAAACACCATATATTTT.